Listed here are 11 T cell receptor beta chains from one sample, sequenced in a study of memory CD4+ T cells and cytomegalovirus serostatus. Single viable CD3+CD4+CD8-CD45RO+ cells were sorted as the memory CD4+ T cells. TCRdb keeps only in-frame clones here, not all; method: immunoSEQ multiplex PCR. The table has tens of thousands of clones, more than 60% seen once. Sequencing input: memory CD4+ T cells from blood. The source is an adult in good health and CMV-seronegative.

V is TRBV5-1 and J is TRBJ2-1; TRBD1 agrees at 8 bases. The junction had 4 bases not matched to a gene; V was cut back by 2 bases and J by 9 bases. The length of the CDR3 is 13 residues. CDR1 and CDR2 (germline): SGHRS, YFSETQ. CDR3 in DNA: TGCGCCAGCAGCTTCGCAGGGGGCTTTGAGCAGTTCTTC. It codes for CASSFAGGFEQFF.

The chain couples TRBV5-8 to TRBJ1-2; TRBD1 agrees at 8 bases. The germline V gene encodes CDR1 SGHTS and CDR2 YDEGEE. CDR3 length: 15 residues. V shed 0 bases, J shed 7 bases, and the junction held 8 bases outside the gene matches. Written as DNA, the CDR3 is TGTGCCAGCAGCTTGGGACAGGACAGGGCGCCTGGCTACACCTTC. Translated, it gives CASSLGQDRAPGYTF.

This clone occurred once. CDR3 amino acids: CASSVTGGYGYTF. For the CDR3, the DNA is TGTGCCAGCAGTGTAACAGGGGGCTACGGCTACACCTTC. V and J are TRBV2 and TRBJ1-2; 9 nucleotides match TRBD1. The V and J ends lost 4 bases and 8 bases, in that order; junction bases with no gene match: 5. Germline V gene sequence: CDR1 SNHLY, CDR2 FYNNEI. The CDR3 has 13 residues.

This clone was counted only a few times. The DNA of the CDR3 is TGTGCCAGCAGCCCCGGGACATCGACAGCTAACTATGGCTACACCTTC. This codes for CASSPGTSTANYGYTF. J is TRBJ1-2 and V is TRBV5-8, with a tentative D call TRBD1 (6 bases). Trimming stripped 4 bases from V and 0 bases from J, with 16 bases between. CDR3 size: 16 residues. CDR1 SGHTS and CDR2 YDEGEE come from the germline V gene.

There are a few counts of this clone. The chain couples TRBV4-2 to TRBJ1-5; D not resolved. Germline V lookup: CDR1 LGHNA, CDR2 YNFKEQ. The CDR3 has 14 amino acids. Trimming took off 4 bases at V and 1 base at J, with 8 bases between the two ends. As DNA, the CDR3 is TGTGCCAGCAGCCTGGTGGGGAGCAATCAGCCCCAGCATTTT. It specifies CASSLVGSNQPQHF.

The rearrangement links TRBV20-1 to TRBJ2-1; no definite D call. Trimming removed 6 bases from V and 10 bases from J, with 13 bases in between. Germline CDR1 DFQATT, CDR2 SNEGSKA (reference sequence). This CDR3 spans 11 amino acids. The CDR3 DNA sequence: TGCAGTGCCGATACATATTCGGAGCAGTTCTTC. Amino acid sequence: CSADTYSEQFF.

This chain joins TRBV5-1 and TRBJ1-2, with TRBD1 matching 8 bases. CDR1 SGHRS and CDR2 YFSETQ come from the germline V gene. Germline trimming cut 6 bases from V and 4 bases from J; bases unmatched to any gene: 8. This CDR3 is built from 14 residues. The CDR3 coding sequence is TGCGCCAGCACCCCGGGACAGGACTTCTATGGCTACACCTTC. It encodes CASTPGQDFYGYTF. The variable domain in full, completed from reference TRBV5-1 and TRBJ1-2, reads KAGVTQTPRYLIKTRGQQVTLSCSPISGHRSVSWYQQTPGQGLQFLFEYFSETQRNKGNFPGRFSGRQFSNSRSEMNVSTLELGDSALYLCASTPGQDFYGYTFGSGTRLTVV.

The chain is built from TRBV6-5 and TRBJ1-2; tentative D call: TRBD1 (5 bases). The CDR3 has 13 amino acids. Germline V gene data show CDR1 as MNHEY and CDR2 as SVGAGI. The V gene lost 2 bases and the J gene lost 7 bases, with 11 bases spanning the gap. Written as DNA, the CDR3 is TGTGCCAGCAGTTACAACCGACAGACTGGCTACACCTTC. Its protein is CASSYNRQTGYTF.

This chain joins TRBV7-2 and TRBJ1-2; possible D gene TRBD1, 5 bases. This CDR3 has 13 residues. V was trimmed by 3 bases and J by 4 bases, leaving 9 bases between them. CDR1 and CDR2 (germline): SGHTA, FQGNSA. CDR3 DNA sequence: TGTGCCAGCAGCTTCCAGGGCGTCTATGGCTACACCTTC. This translates into CASSFQGVYGYTF. The full variable domain, completed using reference TRBV7-2 and TRBJ1-2, is GAGVSQSPSNKVTEKGKDVELRCDPISGHTALYWYRQSLGQGLEFLIYFQGNSAPDKSGLPSDRFSAERTGGSVSTLTIQRTQQEDSAVYLCASSFQGVYGYTFGSGTRLTVV.

The rearrangement links TRBV20-1 to TRBJ1-1; the D is unclear. Between the trimmed V and J ends, which lost 5 bases and 1 base, there was a span of 5 bases. Germline CDR1 DFQATT, CDR2 SNEGSKA (reference sequence). This CDR3 spans 11 amino acids. CDR3 bases: TGCAGTGCTGTCCCGAACACTGAAGCTTTCTTT. Translating it yields CSAVPNTEAFF.

This clone was picked up a small number of times. CDR3 sequence reads: CASSQEEKLFF. The DNA for the CDR3 is TGTGCCAGCAGCCAAGAGGAAAAACTGTTTTTT. The chain is built from TRBV4-2 and TRBJ1-4; D unclear. There are 11 residues in the CDR3. Per the germline V gene, CDR1 is LGHNA and CDR2 is YNFKEQ. Trimming took 0 bases from V and 8 from J, leaving 1 base between them.